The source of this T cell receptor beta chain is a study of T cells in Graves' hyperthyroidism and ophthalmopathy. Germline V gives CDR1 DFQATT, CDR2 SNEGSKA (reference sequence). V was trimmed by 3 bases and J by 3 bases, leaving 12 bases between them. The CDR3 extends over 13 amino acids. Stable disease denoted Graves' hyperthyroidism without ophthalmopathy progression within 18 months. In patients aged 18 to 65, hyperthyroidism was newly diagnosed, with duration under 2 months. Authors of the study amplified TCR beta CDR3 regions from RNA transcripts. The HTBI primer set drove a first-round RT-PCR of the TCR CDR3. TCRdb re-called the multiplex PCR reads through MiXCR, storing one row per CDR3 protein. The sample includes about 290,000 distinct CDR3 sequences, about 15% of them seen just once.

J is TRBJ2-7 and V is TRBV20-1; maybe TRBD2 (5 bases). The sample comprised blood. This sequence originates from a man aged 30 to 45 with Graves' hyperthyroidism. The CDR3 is CSASVSAHYEQYF. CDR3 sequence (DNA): TGCAGTGCTAGTGTTAGCGCCCACTACGAGCAGTACTTC.